The entry that follows covers one TCR beta chain sequence. The RNA, about 0.45 to 1 ug, was put through reverse transcription using random hexamers. Amplification of TCR beta CDR3 across 54 Vbeta and 13 Jbeta was performed with immunoSEQ multiplex PCR. TCRdb used MiXCR to reprocess the immunoSEQ multiplex PCR reads, holding one entry per CDR3 protein. The repertoire holds under 200,000 distinct CDR3 sequences, more than 95% seen once, with 0.1% to 0.15% in the top ten. TEMRA cells were enriched by FACS, and CD4+ and CD8+ T cells were negatively isolated. The data are from a study of CD8 T cells in Susac syndrome. This CDR3 spans 14 amino acids. V gave up 10 bases and J gave up 6 bases; unmatched junction bases: 6. Germline CDR1 reads MNHEY; CDR2 reads SVGAGI.

The receptor comes from a human donor with Susac syndrome. Material: CD4+ T cells from PBMCs. V and J are TRBV6-5 and TRBJ2-3; 14 positions agree with TRBD2. In nucleotides, the CDR3 is TGTGCCACGGGACTAGCGGGAGTTGGGGATACGCAGTATTTT. It specifies CATGLAGVGDTQYF.